Below are 24 T cell receptor beta chains sequenced from a single sample in a study of T cells after yellow fever vaccination (dated by TCRdb to the late 2010s). The protocol used for the library was 5' RACE. The reads were generated on an Illumina HiSeq 2500. TCRdb itself trimmed the public reads at Q25 with fastp, ran MiXCR and retained productive beta chains. Each entry is one CDR3 protein sequence, shown with its most common DNA and genes. This sample gives more than 110,000 distinct CDR3 sequences in total; less than 8.5% of them show up just once. The ten largest clones add up to approximately 0.61% of the sample. This sample's treatment or condition label indicates: live attenuated yellow fever vaccine strain. The sample in question was CD4+ T cells sorted from PBMCs, obtained 10 days after the yellow fever booster vaccination. Receptors originate from a man in his thirties or forties who received the YFV17D yellow fever vaccine.

This clonotype was found many times. The gene calls are TRBV7-3 and TRBJ2-2; unclear D gene. The CDR3 is made up of 15 amino acids. CDR1 SGHTA and CDR2 FQGTGA come from the germline V gene. V shed 1 base and J shed 7 bases, with 13 bases lying between them. This CDR3 reads CASSLNPAGGGELFF. The CDR3 coding sequence is TGTGCCAGCAGCTTAAATCCGGCCGGTGGCGGGGAGCTGTTTTTT. The full variable domain, in which reference TRBV7-3 and TRBJ2-2 provide the parts outside the CDR3, is GAGVSQTPSNKVTEKGKYVELRCDPISGHTALYWYRQSLGQGPEFLIYFQGTGAADDSGLPNDRFFAVRPEGSVSTLKIQRTERGDSAVYLCASSLNPAGGGELFFGEGSRLTVL.

This clonotype was seen a handful of times. The chain is built from TRBV24-1 and TRBJ2-3; D is unclear. Germline CDR1 is KGHDR and CDR2 is SFDVKD. V lost 2 bases and J lost 0, with 14 bases in between. CDR3 length: 17 amino acids. The CDR3 here is CATSDSPDKSSTDTQYF. As DNA, the CDR3 is TGTGCCACCAGTGATTCCCCAGACAAATCTAGCACAGATACGCAGTATTTT.

This clonotype was detected ten times or more. This chain links TRBV20-1 with TRBJ2-1; 10 bases map to TRBD2. The length of the CDR3 is 14 residues. V dropped 0 bases and J dropped 9; count of bases not matched to a gene: 5. In germline, CDR1 is DFQATT, CDR2 SNEGSKA (reference sequence). CDR3 bases: TGCAGTGCTAGAGACAGACTAGCGGGTATTGAGCAGTTCTTC. Its translation is CSARDRLAGIEQFF.

This clonotype was seen only a few times. DNA for the CDR3: TGCAGTGCCAGGGACTCGAGCCGTGGCTACACCTTC. This sequence encodes CSARDSSRGYTF. The rearrangement uses TRBV20-1 and TRBJ1-2; TRBD1 is a possible D gene (5 bases). CDR1 is DFQATT and CDR2 is SNEGSKA in the germline V gene (reference sequence). This CDR3 has 12 amino acids. V dropped 6 bases and J dropped 7 bases, with 15 bases sitting between them.

The table lists this clonotype with many counts. CDR3 coding DNA: TGCAGTGCTAGCGGCGGCCAAAGCGGGACGTTTGGGGTCGGGGAGCTGTTTTTT. Translation gives CSASGGQSGTFGVGELFF. J is TRBJ2-2 and V is TRBV20-1; TRBD2 matches at 7 bases. CDR1 is DFQATT and CDR2 is SNEGSKA in the germline V gene (reference sequence). V trimming: 3 bases; J trimming: 7 bases; junction bases outside the gene matches: 20. The CDR3 length is 18 residues.

This clonotype was seen repeatedly, ten times or more. CDR3 DNA sequence: TGTGCCAGCAGCTTGTACGGGCGAGGCAATCAGCCCCAGCATTTT. Translation gives CASSLYGRGNQPQHF. This chain joins TRBV5-6 and TRBJ1-5; D unresolved. Between the trimmed V and J ends, which lost 1 base and 2 bases, there was a span of 10 bases. Per the germline V gene, CDR1 is SGHDT and CDR2 is YYEEEE. The CDR3 sequence is 15 residues long.

This clonotype was seen repeatedly, ten times or more. The rearrangement joins TRBV12-3 or TRBV12-4 to TRBJ2-7; D ambiguous. The CDR3 is 15 amino acids. V lost 3 bases and J lost 0, with 12 bases in between. CDR3 protein: CASSLSRRNSYEQYF. CDR3 nucleotides: TGTGCCAGCAGTTTGAGCAGGCGAAACTCCTACGAGCAGTACTTC.

This clonotype appeared a few times. The chain couples TRBV5-1 to TRBJ2-1; 11 positions match TRBD2. This CDR3 has 18 residues. The germline V gene has CDR1 SGHRS and CDR2 YFSETQ. Unmatched junction bases numbered 14, after V lost 0 bases and J lost 9 bases. In DNA, the CDR3 is TGCGCCAGCAGCTTGGGAAGCTTCACTAGCGGGAGTATCGGTGAGCAGTTCTTC. It is translated as CASSLGSFTSGSIGEQFF. Based on the CDR3 plus reference TRBV5-1 and TRBJ2-1, the full variable domain is KAGVTQTPRYLIKTRGQQVTLSCSPISGHRSVSWYQQTPGQGLQFLFEYFSETQRNKGNFPGRFSGRQFSNSRSEMNVSTLELGDSALYLCASSLGSFTSGSIGEQFFGPGTRLTVL.

This clonotype was counted at least ten times. The chain has TRBV5-4 and TRBJ2-3; D might be TRBD1 or TRBD2, each matching 5 bases. The CDR3 is 15 amino acids. From germline, CDR1 is SGHNT and CDR2 YYREEE (reference sequence). The V gene lost 4 bases and the J gene lost 5 bases, with 17 bases spanning the gap. In DNA form, the CDR3 reads TGTGCCAGCAGCCGGGACGCCACTACCAAAGATACGCAGTATTTT. Translation gives CASSRDATTKDTQYF.

This clonotype was counted at least ten times. V and J are TRBV15 and TRBJ2-5; TRBD2 is a possible D gene (6 bases). CDR1 LNHNV and CDR2 YYDKDF come from the germline V gene (reference sequence). The V and J ends lost 4 bases and 2 bases respectively, with 11 bases between them. This CDR3 is 14 amino acids long. CDR3 in amino acids: CATSKGLLQETQYF. In DNA form, the CDR3 reads TGTGCCACCAGCAAGGGACTGTTACAAGAGACCCAGTACTTC.

This rearrangement joins TRBV20-1 to TRBJ1-1; no firm D call. The CDR3 consists of 13 residues. Trimming took off 2 bases at V and 5 bases at J, with 12 bases between the two ends. Germline V gives CDR1 DFQATT, CDR2 SNEGSKA (reference sequence). The CDR3 DNA is TGCAGTGCTAGAAGAGGGTTAGATACTGAAGCTTTCTTT. Protein product: CSARRGLDTEAFF.

This clonotype was counted ten times or more. The V and J genes are TRBV7-2 and TRBJ2-7, with 7 bases matching TRBD1. The J segment lost 3 bases and the V segment lost 0 bases, leaving 8 bases of the junction unmatched. The CDR3 has 16 residues. CDR1 is SGHTA and CDR2 is FQGNSA in the germline V gene. CDR3 in amino acids: CASSLAGTGVNYEQYF. Written as DNA, the CDR3 is TGTGCCAGCAGCTTAGCAGGAACAGGGGTGAACTACGAGCAGTACTTC.

This clonotype was picked up many times. The chain recombines TRBV5-1 with TRBJ2-3, with a possible D match to TRBD2 (5 bases). The CDR3 runs to 14 residues. V was cut by 0 bases and J by 3 bases, with 8 bases left in between. Germline CDR1 SGHRS, CDR2 YFSETQ. The DNA of the CDR3 is TGCGCCAGCAGCTTGGAGGGAGTTACAGATACGCAGTATTTT. As protein: CASSLEGVTDTQYF.

This clonotype was counted at least ten times. The chain couples TRBV6-5 to TRBJ2-7; the D is unclear. The CDR3 runs 16 residues. Germline CDR1 MNHEY, CDR2 SVGAGI. V was cut by 2 bases and J by 2 bases, with 16 bases left in between. The CDR3 protein is CASSYGLIPGAYEQYF. CDR3 nucleotide sequence: TGTGCCAGCAGTTACGGCCTTATACCGGGTGCCTACGAGCAGTACTTC.

Ten or more counts support this clonotype. This sequence joins TRBV5-1 and TRBJ2-1, with 8 bases that match TRBD2. Germline V CDR1 and CDR2: SGHRS, YFSETQ. Trimming at V came to 4 bases and at J to 3 bases, leaving 9 bases not matched to a gene. CDR3 length: 16 amino acids. The CDR3 is CASSLVHAGGYNEQFF. CDR3 sequence (DNA): TGCGCCAGCAGCCTGGTCCATGCGGGAGGCTACAATGAGCAGTTCTTC.

This clonotype was seen repeatedly, ten times or more. The rearrangement links TRBV5-1 to TRBJ2-7; TRBD1 aligns across 9 bases. V lost 6 bases and J lost 1; bases outside the gene matches: 5. The CDR3 contains 14 residues. Germline-derived CDR1 and CDR2 are SGHRS and YFSETQ. The CDR3 region has the DNA TGCGCCAGCAACCCGGGACAGGGTTCCTACGAGCAGTACTTC. It translates to CASNPGQGSYEQYF.

This clonotype was counted many times. The rearrangement uses TRBV6-1 and TRBJ2-1; TRBD1 matches 11 bases. The germline V gene encodes CDR1 MNHNS and CDR2 SASEGT. V gave up 8 bases and J gave up 7 bases; unmatched junction bases: 13. The CDR3 has 16 residues. CDR3 in DNA: TGTGCCAGCCGCCTGAGGACAGGGGGCGCGTCAAATGAGCAGTTCTTC. Translation: CASRLRTGGASNEQFF.

V is TRBV19 and J is TRBJ1-6, with TRBD1 as a possible D gene (5 bases). Germline CDR1 reads LNHDA; CDR2 reads SQIVND (reference sequence). This CDR3 contains 14 residues. The ends were cut back, 8 bases at V and 4 bases at J, with 12 bases in the middle. The CDR3 is CASRAGGYNSPLHF. As DNA, the CDR3 is TGTGCCAGTCGCGCGGGGGGTTATAATTCACCCCTCCACTTT.

The J gene is TRBJ2-1, the V gene TRBV19; a possible D gene is TRBD1 (6 bases). V lost 6 bases, J lost 3 bases, and 12 bases lay in between. This CDR3 is built from 14 residues. The V gene's germline CDR1 is LNHDA and CDR2 SQIVND (reference sequence). The CDR3 sequence: CASRTGAVYNEQFF. CDR3 nucleotides: TGTGCCAGTAGGACAGGAGCCGTCTACAATGAGCAGTTCTTC.

Worth noting for this clonotype: This could be a read error, since a much larger clone is one nucleotide away. The genes are TRBV3-1 and TRBJ2-2; TRBD1 is a possible D gene (6 bases). This CDR3 is built from 13 residues. Germline CDR1 reads LGHDT; CDR2 reads YNNKEL (reference sequence). Between the trimmed V and J ends, which lost 2 bases and 9 bases, there was a span of 10 bases. The CDR3 loop reads CASSQNRDRELFF. The CDR3 bases are TGTGCCAGCAGCCAAAACAGGGACAGGGAGCTGTTTTTT.

This clonotype was seen at least ten times. The chain recombines TRBV7-2 with TRBJ2-4, with D unresolved. V gave up 1 base and J gave up 0 bases, with 10 bases separating them. There are 16 residues in the CDR3. The germline V gene has CDR1 SGHTA and CDR2 FQGNSA. The CDR3 DNA reads TGTGCCAGCAGCTTAGGAGGTGGCTTAGCCAAAAACATTCAGTACTTC. Translated, it gives CASSLGGGLAKNIQYF.

Note on this clonotype: It may be a read error: a sequence one base away is much more abundant. The rearrangement joins TRBV4-3 to TRBJ2-7; D is ambiguous. This CDR3 is built from 16 residues. Per germline, CDR1 LGHNA and CDR2 YSLEER. Trimming took 3 bases from V and 2 from J, leaving 17 bases between them. The CDR3 is CASSHSGGKITYEQYF. CDR3 in DNA: TGCGCCAGCAGCCACTCCGGTGGGAAGATAACCTACGAGCAGTACTTC.

This clonotype was seen repeatedly, ten times or more. This chain uses TRBV7-8 with TRBJ2-3; TRBD1 is a possible D gene (6 bases). V lost 6 bases and J 4 bases, leaving 11 bases between the germline ends. The CDR3 sequence is 13 residues long. CDR1 SGHVS and CDR2 FQNEAQ come from the germline V gene. The CDR3 reads CASRLRQADTQYF. In DNA form, the CDR3 reads TGTGCCAGCAGATTAAGACAGGCAGATACGCAGTATTTT.

This clonotype was detected ten times or more. The rearrangement joins TRBV2 to TRBJ2-1; no clear D. This CDR3 comprises 11 residues. Germline V CDR1 and CDR2: SNHLY, FYNNEI. Trimming left V 7 bases short and J 10 bases short, with 11 bases between. The CDR3, as DNA: TGTGCCAGCACCGCCGGTTGGGAGCAGTTCTTC. Amino acid sequence: CASTAGWEQFF.